The rows below give T cell receptor beta chains drawn from one sample of a study of human T cells and chemical hapten exposure. A single record per CDR3 protein comes from TCRdb applying MiXCR to the RACE reads. The sample consists of around 380,000 distinct CDR3 sequences, nearly 5% of them appearing once. The sample was whole blood, taken in connection with sensitization to the hapten diphenylcyclopropenone (DPC). These receptors originate from a woman between 45 and 65 years old with alopecia areata. Some clones in this sample may be carry-over from other donors' samples. Each CDR3 is given with its conserved first and last residue. The order of the fields is J gene, clone size, V gene, D gene, CDR3 DNA, CDR3 protein. A D gene is named only where the DNA matches it firmly. A row's size may be missing; if present it is once, few, many or a size class.

TRBJ2-3 | NA | TRBV27 | NA | TGTGCCAGCAGTCCCGCCTTAGGTGCAGATACGCAGTATTTT | CASSPALGADTQYF
TRBJ1-5 | many | TRBV20-1 | NA | TGCAGTGCTAGAGATTCAGGGTCGGGGCAGCCCCAGCATTTT | CSARDSGSGQPQHF
TRBJ1-1 | many | TRBV15 | NA | TGTGCCACCAGCAGAGATCAAACGGCGTTGGATACTGAAGCTTTCTTT | CATSRDQTALDTEAFF
TRBJ2-3 | NA | TRBV9 | NA | TGTGCCAGCAGCTCCCGGGTAGGGGTCACAGATACGCAGTATTTT | CASSSRVGVTDTQYF
TRBJ2-7 | many | TRBV3-1 | TRBD1 | TGTGCCAGCAGCCAGAGGGACAGCGACTCCTACGAGCAGTACTTC | CASSQRDSDSYEQYF
TRBJ2-7 | NA | TRBV3-1 | NA | TGTGCCAGCAGCCACGGGTTCTGGTACGAGCAGTACTTC | CASSHGFWYEQYF
TRBJ1-1 | few | TRBV29-1 | NA | TGCAGCGTTGACACGGGGTCTGAAGCTTTCTTT | CSVDTGSEAFF
TRBJ2-5 | few | TRBV5-1 | NA | TGCGCCAGCAAGGTTAGCGCCGAGACCCAGTACTTC | CASKVSAETQYF
TRBJ2-7 | many | TRBV19 | TRBD2 | TGTGCCACAAGACTAGCGGGGTCCTACGAGCAGTACTTC | CATRLAGSYEQYF
TRBJ2-3 | many | TRBV29-1 | TRBD2 | TGCAGCGTTGGACTAGCGGGAGGGCGGTCAGATACGCAGTATTTT | CSVGLAGGRSDTQYF
TRBJ2-7 | many | TRBV7-9 | NA | TGTGCCAGCAGCTTGGTTGGGGACGAGCAGTACTTC | CASSLVGDEQYF
TRBJ1-4 | many | TRBV4-3 | NA | TGCGCCAGCAGCCAAGATGGCGTAACTAATGAAAAACTGTTTTTT | CASSQDGVTNEKLFF
TRBJ1-1 | many | TRBV7-9 | NA | TGTGCCAGCAGCTCTCCGGGACAAATGAACACTGAAGCTTTCTTT | CASSSPGQMNTEAFF
TRBJ2-1 | many | TRBV12-3/TRBV12-4 | NA | TGTGCCAGCAGTTTAGGGACCCCTCCAACGGGACAGTTCTTC | CASSLGTPPTGQFF
TRBJ2-3 | few | TRBV5-4 | NA | TGTGCCACGCGCGTAGCGGAATCCACAGATACGCAGTATTTT | CATRVAESTDTQYF
TRBJ2-7 | NA | TRBV12-3/TRBV12-4 | TRBD1 | TGTGCCAGCAGTCCCAGTCGAGACAGGGGACTGTACGAGCAGTACTTC | CASSPSRDRGLYEQYF
TRBJ2-2 | many | TRBV11-2 | NA | TGTGCCAGCAGCGGCTGGGACCGTAACACCGGGGAGCTGTTTTTT | CASSGWDRNTGELFF
TRBJ2-7 | few | TRBV5-6 | NA | TGTGCCAGCAGCTGGGCGGCCCGGACTGACACCTACGAGCAGTACTTC | CASSWAARTDTYEQYF
TRBJ2-3 | many | TRBV6-4 | TRBD2 | TGTGCCAGCAGTGCCCTAGCGGGGCCCAGCACAGATACGCAGTATTTT | CASSALAGPSTDTQYF
TRBJ2-2 | NA | TRBV10-3 | NA | TGTGCCACAGCCCAGAACGACGACACCGGGGAGCTGTTTTTT | CATAQNDDTGELFF
TRBJ2-3 | many | TRBV2 | NA | TGTGCCAGCAGTGACGGGTATAGCACAGATACGCAGTATTTT | CASSDGYSTDTQYF
TRBJ2-2 | few | TRBV10-3 | TRBD2 | TGTGCCATCGGCTATGAGGGACTAGACACCGGGGAGCTGTTTTTT | CAIGYEGLDTGELFF
TRBJ1-1 | many | TRBV5-1 | NA | TGCGCCAGCAACGTTGGGAGGGGCGGACGAAATGAAGCTTTCTTT | CASNVGRGGRNEAFF
TRBJ2-1 | NA | TRBV10-3 | TRBD2 | TGTGCCATCAGCGGCGGGGGACTAGCGGGAGCAGTAAGTGAGCAGTTCTTC | CAISGGGLAGAVSEQFF
TRBJ2-7 | NA | TRBV7-6 | NA | TGTGCCAGCACCCTAGGCCCGGGCGAGCAGTACTTC | CASTLGPGEQYF
TRBJ2-3 | few | TRBV21-1 | NA | TGTGCCAGCAGCAAAGTATACTTCACAGATACGCAGTATTTT | CASSKVYFTDTQYF
TRBJ2-3 | many | TRBV20-1 | NA | TGCAGTGCTAGAGATATTCGCCTAGTCACAGATACGCAGTATTTT | CSARDIRLVTDTQYF
TRBJ1-1 | many | TRBV29-1 | TRBD1 | TGCAGCGTTGAAACGGGCAGGGGGTGGACTGAAGCTTTCTTT | CSVETGRGWTEAFF
TRBJ1-2 | NA | TRBV24-1 | NA | TGTGCCACCAGTGGCCGGACACTTAACTATGGCTACACCTTC | CATSGRTLNYGYTF
TRBJ2-3 | many | TRBV19 | NA | TGTGCCAGTACCCTCGGGGGACTCACAGATACGCAGTATTTT | CASTLGGLTDTQYF
TRBJ2-3 | NA | TRBV20-1 | TRBD2 | TGCAGTGTCCGGGACTATCCTTTAGCAGATACGCAGTATTTT | CSVRDYPLADTQYF
TRBJ1-2 | many | TRBV5-1 | NA | TGCGCCAGCAGCTTGACCGCCACTTATGGCTACACCTTC | CASSLTATYGYTF
TRBJ1-4 | few | TRBV7-6 | NA | TGTGCCAGCAGCTTGGGGGGTAGAAAACTGTTTTTT | CASSLGGRKLFF
TRBJ2-6 | many | TRBV7-6 | NA | TGTGCCAGCAGCTTCGTGAGCCGTGAGGCCAACGTCCTGACTTTC | CASSFVSREANVLTF
TRBJ1-1 | NA | TRBV24-1 | TRBD1 | TGTGCCACCAGTGGGTACAGGGGGTCTACTGAAGCTTTCTTT | CATSGYRGSTEAFF
TRBJ2-3 | few | TRBV5-5 | NA | TGTGCCAGCAGCCCCCTTTGGAGCAGCACAGATACGCAGTATTTT | CASSPLWSSTDTQYF
TRBJ2-1 | NA | TRBV6-2/TRBV6-3 | NA | TGTGCCAGCAGTTACGGGCAGGGGATCTACAATGAGCAGTTCTTC | CASSYGQGIYNEQFF
TRBJ1-5 | many | TRBV5-5 | TRBD1 | TGTGCCAGCGGACAGGGGGCGGGTCAGCCCCAGCATTTT | CASGQGAGQPQHF